This T cell receptor beta chain was recovered during a study of blood T cell repertoires in COVID-19. In the study overall: Material from acute and convalescent COVID-19 was sourced from the United States, Italy and Spain.

The CDR3 extends over 14 amino acids. The junction had 3 bases not matched to a gene; V was cut back by 3 bases and J by 1 base. The germline V gene encodes CDR1 SGDLS and CDR2 YYNGEE. Authors' methods: Nucleated cell number was recorded as an estimate derived from reference gene primer amplification. Using immunoSEQ multiplex PCR, the repertoire was profiled, and TCRdb retains in-frame clones only, with some absent. The V and J calls and the clone size are those of that table, but D and trimming were determined from the DNA. The repertoire has approximately 190,000 clones, around 87% of them found once; the top ten carry around 24%.

The sequenced sample was PBMCs or T cells enriched from blood (not recorded which). The TCR sequence derives from a woman aged 40 to 55 in a cohort exposed to, infected with or recovered from COVID-19 (not recorded which). The rearrangement links TRBV9 to TRBJ1-1, with 7 bases matching TRBD1. The CDR3 protein is CASSGGQPNTEAFF. The CDR3, as DNA: TGTGCCAGCAGCGGGGGACAGCCGAACACTGAAGCTTTCTTT.